Sequencing of this TCR beta chain was carried out in a study of T cell clonality in common variable immunodeficiency. This clone was counted only a few times. The antigen is not known. One end of the junction fails to match germline, which may point to a read error. The CDR3 end is not reached by the read, which stops 3 residues before it; the germline J gene fills it in. Per the germline V gene, CDR1 is SGHTA and CDR2 is FQGTGA. The length of the CDR3 is 11 residues. TCRdb's table, derived via immunoSEQ multiplex PCR, lists solely in-frame clones and lacks some. Recorded here are some 26,000 clones, with no singletons, and the ten leading clones hold approximately 3.9%. Study observations and caveats: Reportedly, TCR beta sequences from common variable immunodeficiency showed fewer deletions and N-nucleotide insertions.

The origin of this receptor is a human donor with common variable immunodeficiency. The chain employs TRBV7-3 and TRBJ2-1; D remains ambiguous. Material for sequencing was peripheral blood mononuclear cells. CDR3 DNA, as far as it was read: TGTTCCAGCAGCTTCGGCAATGAG. Translated: CSSSFGNE. The full CDR3 is CSSSFGNEQFF.